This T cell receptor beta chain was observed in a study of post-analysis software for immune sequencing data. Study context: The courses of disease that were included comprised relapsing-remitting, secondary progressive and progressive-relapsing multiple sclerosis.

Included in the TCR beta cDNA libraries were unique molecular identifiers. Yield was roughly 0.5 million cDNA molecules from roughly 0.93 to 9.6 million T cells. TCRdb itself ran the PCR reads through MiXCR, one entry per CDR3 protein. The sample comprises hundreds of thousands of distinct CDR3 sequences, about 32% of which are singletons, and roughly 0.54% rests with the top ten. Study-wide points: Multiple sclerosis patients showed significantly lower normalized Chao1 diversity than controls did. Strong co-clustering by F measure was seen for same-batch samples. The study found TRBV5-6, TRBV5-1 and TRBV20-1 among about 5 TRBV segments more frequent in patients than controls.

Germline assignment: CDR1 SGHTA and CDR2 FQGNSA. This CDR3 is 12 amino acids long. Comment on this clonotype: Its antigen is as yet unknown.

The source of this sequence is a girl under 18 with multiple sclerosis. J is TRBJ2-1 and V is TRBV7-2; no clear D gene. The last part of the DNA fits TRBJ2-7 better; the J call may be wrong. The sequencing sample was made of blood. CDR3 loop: CASSKYYNEQYF. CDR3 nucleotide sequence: TGTGCCAGCAGCAAGTATTACAATGAGCAGTACTTC.